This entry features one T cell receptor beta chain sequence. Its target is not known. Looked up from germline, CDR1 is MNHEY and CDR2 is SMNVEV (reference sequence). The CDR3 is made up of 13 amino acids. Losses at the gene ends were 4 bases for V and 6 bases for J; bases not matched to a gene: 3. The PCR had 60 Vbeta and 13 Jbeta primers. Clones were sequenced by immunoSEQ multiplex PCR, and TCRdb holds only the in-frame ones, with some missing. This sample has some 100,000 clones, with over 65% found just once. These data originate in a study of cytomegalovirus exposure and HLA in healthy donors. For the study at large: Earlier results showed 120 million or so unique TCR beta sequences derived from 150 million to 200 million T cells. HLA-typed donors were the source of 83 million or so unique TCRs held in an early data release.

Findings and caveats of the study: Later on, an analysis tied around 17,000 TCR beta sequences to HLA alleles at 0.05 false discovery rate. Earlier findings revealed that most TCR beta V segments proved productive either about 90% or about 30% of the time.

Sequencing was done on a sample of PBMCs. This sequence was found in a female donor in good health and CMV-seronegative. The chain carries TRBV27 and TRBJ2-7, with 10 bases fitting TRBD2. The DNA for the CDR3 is TGTGCCAGCAGTTCCCGACTAGCGGGCGAGCAGTACTTC. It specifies CASSSRLAGEQYF.